These 23 T cell receptor beta chains came from one sample sequenced in a study of T cells after yellow fever vaccination. MiXCR, applied by TCRdb to the 5' RACE reads, yields one record per CDR3 protein. The sample comprises a few hundred thousand distinct CDR3 sequences, approximately 3% of which are singletons, and roughly 3.2% rests with the top ten. The sequenced sample was CD4+ T cells sorted from PBMCs, obtained 10 days after the yellow fever booster vaccination. The origin of the receptors is a man younger than 35 who received the YFV17D yellow fever vaccine.

This clonotype was recorded many times. This chain links TRBV18 with TRBJ2-3; D gene uncertain. CDR3 size: 15 residues. Germline loops: CDR1 KGHSH, CDR2 LQKENI. V lost 2 bases, J lost 2 bases, and 11 bases lay in between. The CDR3 bases are TGTGCCAGCTCACCAAGGACCGGCATCACAGATACGCAGTATTTT. This gives the protein CASSPRTGITDTQYF. Combining the CDR3 with reference TRBV18 and TRBJ2-3 gives the whole variable domain NAGVMQNPRHLVRRRGQEARLRCSPMKGHSHVYWYRQLPEEGLKFMVYLQKENIIDESGMPKERFSAEFPKEGPSILRIQQVVRGDSAAYFCASSPRTGITDTQYFGPGTRLTVL.

This chain uses TRBV14 with TRBJ2-7; TRBD1 agrees at 10 bases. Germline-derived CDR1 and CDR2 are SGHDN and FVKESK. V shed 4 bases and J 1 base; nucleotides not matched to a gene: 4. The CDR3 has 15 amino acids. The DNA of the CDR3 is TGTGCCAGCAGCCGCGGACAGGGGGAGTCCTACGAGCAGTACTTC. Protein sequence: CASSRGQGESYEQYF. Based on the CDR3 plus reference TRBV14 and TRBJ2-7, the full variable domain is EAGVTQFPSHSVIEKGQTVTLRCDPISGHDNLYWYRRVMGKEIKFLLHFVKESKQDESGMPNNRFLAERTGGTYSTLKVQPAELEDSGVYFCASSRGQGESYEQYFGPGTRLTVT.

This clonotype was recorded many times. The J gene is TRBJ2-6, the V gene TRBV18, with D unresolved. V lost 3 bases to trimming and J lost 4 bases, with 22 bases between them. From germline, CDR1 is KGHSH and CDR2 LQKENI. This CDR3 has 19 residues. This CDR3 is CASSPSPPGLVGGANVLTF. The DNA of the CDR3 is TGTGCCAGCTCACCTTCGCCCCCAGGCCTAGTGGGGGGGGCCAACGTCCTGACTTTC.

This clonotype was seen at least ten times. The rearrangement joins TRBV7-2 to TRBJ1-6, with 7 bases matching TRBD1. The V and J ends lost 5 bases and 6 bases, in that order; junction bases with no gene match: 7. The germline V gene has CDR1 SGHTA and CDR2 FQGNSA. The CDR3 extends over 15 amino acids. Written as DNA, the CDR3 is TGTGCCAGCAGCAGACCAGACAGGGTTAATTCACCCCTCCACTTT. Translated: CASSRPDRVNSPLHF.

This clonotype came up a few times. The rearrangement links TRBV5-6 to TRBJ2-5; D is unresolved. Germline CDR1 reads SGHDT; CDR2 reads YYEEEE. V was clipped by 1 base and J by 4 bases, with 8 bases between them. The CDR3 extends over 13 amino acids. The CDR3 sequence: CASSLPPTETQYF. The CDR3 nucleotides read TGTGCCAGCAGCTTGCCTCCGACAGAGACCCAGTACTTC.

This clonotype was observed a handful of times. The chain couples TRBV5-4 to TRBJ2-3; 7 bases are shared with TRBD1. The CDR3 covers 14 residues. Germline V CDR1 and CDR2: SGHNT, YYREEE (reference sequence). V shed 3 bases and J 7 bases; nucleotides not matched to a gene: 8. The CDR3 DNA is TGTGCCAGCAGCTCGCTGACAGGGCTCAATACGCAGTATTTT. Its protein product is CASSSLTGLNTQYF.

The J gene is TRBJ1-2, the V gene TRBV5-5; TRBD1 is a possible D gene (5 bases). Germline-derived CDR1 and CDR2 are SGHKS and YYEKEE (reference sequence). Trimming removed 6 bases at V and 4 bases at J, with 22 bases between. The CDR3 spans 16 residues. Here the CDR3 reads CASNTRGAGAIYGYTF. The CDR3 coding sequence is TGTGCCAGCAATACGAGAGGGGCGGGCGCCATCTATGGCTACACCTTC.

This sequence joins TRBV5-4 and TRBJ1-4, with 10 nucleotides matching TRBD1. The CDR3 length is 14 residues. The V gene end was trimmed by 7 bases and the J gene end by 10 bases; junction bases not matched to a gene: 10. In germline, CDR1 is SGHNT, CDR2 YYREEE (reference sequence). The CDR3 sequence is CASAPGTGDSKLFF. The CDR3 DNA sequence: TGTGCCAGCGCCCCCGGGACAGGGGATTCAAAACTGTTTTTT. The full variable domain, its missing parts supplied by reference TRBV5-4 and TRBJ1-4, is ETGVTQSPTHLIKTRGQQVTLRCSSQSGHNTVSWYQQALGQGPQFIFQYYREEENGRGNFPPRFSGLQFPNYSSELNVNALELDDSALYLCASAPGTGDSKLFFGSGTQLSVL.

This rearrangement joins TRBV5-1 to TRBJ1-3, with D hard to call. Trimming took 0 bases from V and 0 from J, leaving 10 bases between them. The length of the CDR3 is 16 residues. Germline CDR1 SGHRS, CDR2 YFSETQ. CDR3 protein: CASSLDLHGSGNTIYF. The CDR3 DNA follows: TGCGCCAGCAGCTTGGACCTGCACGGCTCTGGAAACACCATATATTTT. Looking up the rest from reference TRBV5-1 and TRBJ1-3 gives the full variable domain: KAGVTQTPRYLIKTRGQQVTLSCSPISGHRSVSWYQQTPGQGLQFLFEYFSETQRNKGNFPGRFSGRQFSNSRSEMNVSTLELGDSALYLCASSLDLHGSGNTIYFGEGSWLTVV.

The chain uses TRBV5-6 and TRBJ2-7, with TRBD1 matching 8 bases. CDR1 SGHDT and CDR2 YYEEEE come from the germline V gene. The CDR3 is 16 residues long. Germline trimming cut 6 bases from V and 4 bases from J; bases unmatched to any gene: 15. The CDR3 DNA is TGTGCCAGCACCTCAACGACAGGGGAAGTGTTGTACGAGCAGTACTTC. It is translated as CASTSTTGEVLYEQYF.

The rearrangement joins TRBV7-2 to TRBJ1-2, with D possibly TRBD1 on 5 matching bases. Germline V gene lookup returns CDR1 SGHTA and CDR2 FQGNSA. This CDR3 spans 15 amino acids. V lost 5 bases and J 3 bases, leaving 16 bases between the germline ends. This CDR3 reads CASSLASDSYYGYTF. The CDR3 DNA reads as TGTGCCAGCAGCCTGGCGAGCGACAGTTACTATGGCTACACCTTC.

A few counts support this clonotype. The genes are TRBV20-1 and TRBJ1-2; D gene uncertain. Germline V lookup: CDR1 DFQATT, CDR2 SNEGSKA (reference sequence). This CDR3 has 13 residues. The V end lost 4 bases, the J end lost 0 bases, and 9 bases lay between the germline ends. The CDR3 bases are TGCAGTGCTATGGGTGATTCTAACTATGGCTACACCTTC. Residues: CSAMGDSNYGYTF.

This clonotype was observed a handful of times. The chain uses TRBV12-3 or TRBV12-4 and TRBJ1-6, with D tentatively TRBD1 (5 bases). Trimming took 3 bases from V and 5 from J, leaving 8 bases between them. This CDR3 region has 14 residues. The CDR3 reads CASSLWTNNSPLHF. The CDR3 bases are TGTGCCAGCAGTTTGTGGACAAATAATTCACCCCTCCACTTT.

This clonotype was observed at least ten times. The DNA for the CDR3 is TGTGCCAGCAGCTCCGCGACTAGCCGCTCTAGCACAGATACGCAGTATTTT. Its protein product is CASSSATSRSSTDTQYF. This chain joins TRBV7-2 and TRBJ2-3; 7 bases are a match to TRBD2. From germline, CDR1 is SGHTA and CDR2 FQGNSA. The CDR3 runs 17 residues. Trimming removed 4 bases from V and 0 bases from J; junction bases left unmatched: 10.

This clonotype was seen ten or more times. The chain joins TRBV3-1 to TRBJ1-1, with D perhaps matching TRBD1 (5 bases). This CDR3 is built from 14 residues. Trimming pared 6 bases from V and 8 bases from J, leaving 19 bases between. CDR1 LGHDT and CDR2 YNNKEL come from the germline V gene (reference sequence). The DNA for the CDR3 is TGTGCCAGCAGTCAATCCGACAGCCGGCGGGAAGCTTTCTTT. This codes for CASSQSDSRREAFF.

CDR3 protein: CASSRDTWGTGELFF. The DNA for the CDR3 is TGTGCCAGCAGCCGGGACACCTGGGGCACCGGGGAGCTGTTTTTT. The chain is built from TRBV6-2 or TRBV6-3 and TRBJ2-2; maybe TRBD1 (6 bases). Germline values: CDR1 MNHEY, CDR2 SVGEGT. The CDR3 has 15 residues. The germline V and J ends were trimmed by 6 bases and 4 bases, with 15 bases remaining between them.

CDR3 in DNA: TGTGCCAGCAGCCCTGGGACGGCTTTCAAAGGCTACACCTTC. It is translated as CASSPGTAFKGYTF. The rearrangement uses TRBV7-9 and TRBJ1-2; tentative D call: TRBD1 (5 bases). The CDR3 covers 14 residues. Looked up from germline, CDR1 is SEHNR and CDR2 is FQNEAQ (reference sequence). V lost 5 bases and J lost 8, with 18 bases in between.

This clonotype was counted ten times or more. The chain carries TRBV2 and TRBJ2-5; tentative D call: TRBD2 (7 bases). Germline values: CDR1 SNHLY, CDR2 FYNNEI. V was trimmed by 7 bases and J by 4 bases, leaving 19 bases between them. The CDR3 has 15 residues. The CDR3 region is CASNNRGGRGETQYF. CDR3 coding DNA: TGTGCCAGCAATAATCGCGGGGGCCGAGGAGAGACCCAGTACTTC.

The table lists this clonotype with a few counts. The rearrangement links TRBV4-3 to TRBJ1-2; D is uncertain. The CDR3 has 13 residues. V lost 0 bases and J 3 bases, leaving 5 bases between the germline ends. CDR1 and CDR2 (germline): LGHNA, YSLEER. The CDR3 is CASSQDLDYGYTF. Here the CDR3 DNA reads TGCGCCAGCAGCCAAGACCTCGACTATGGCTACACCTTC.

Many counts were recorded for this clonotype. This chain connects TRBV20-1 to TRBJ1-5; the match to TRBD1 covers 7 bases. This CDR3 contains 12 residues. Germline CDR1 is DFQATT and CDR2 is SNEGSKA (reference sequence). Unmatched junction bases numbered 6, after V lost 6 bases and J lost 7 bases. CDR3 sequence (DNA): TGCAGTGCAGGAGGGGGCGGGCAGCCCCAGCATTTT. Its translation is CSAGGGGQPQHF.

This clonotype appeared a few times. V is TRBV7-3 and J is TRBJ2-2; tentative D call: TRBD2 (5 bases). V lost 1 base to trimming and J lost 5 bases, with 8 bases between them. CDR3 length: 14 amino acids. Germline values: CDR1 SGHTA, CDR2 FQGTGA. DNA for the CDR3: TGTGCCAGCAGCTTAAGTCGGGAAACCGGGGAGCTGTTTTTT. Translated: CASSLSRETGELFF.

The chain recombines TRBV3-1 with TRBJ1-1, with no clear D. The CDR3 has 15 amino acids. Trimming took 4 bases from V and 1 from J, leaving 13 bases between them. Germline values: CDR1 LGHDT, CDR2 YNNKEL (reference sequence). CDR3 nucleotides: TGTGCCAGCAGCCTTCATTTAGGCACGAACACTGAAGCTTTCTTT. It is translated as CASSLHLGTNTEAFF.

There are a few counts of this clonotype. This chain joins TRBV5-1 and TRBJ2-1; the D is unclear. Germline V CDR1 and CDR2: SGHRS, YFSETQ. The CDR3 runs 13 residues. With 3 bases removed from V and 8 bases from J, the gap between germline ends came to 12 bases. The CDR3 sequence: CASSYIPVDEQFF. In DNA form, the CDR3 reads TGCGCCAGCAGCTATATACCGGTAGATGAGCAGTTCTTC.